These 14 T cell receptor beta chains came from one sample sequenced in a study of blood T cells in healthy people across ages (dated by TCRdb to about 2015). Preparation of the library involved 5' RACE. For sequencing, an Illumina HiSeq 2500 was employed. A second PCR of roughly 7 to 11 cycles was performed with a sample-barcoded 5' primer and a J-beta primer mix. TCRdb ran its own pipeline on the public reads, namely fastp trimming at Q25 and MiXCR clone calling, and kept in-frame beta chains. All rows with the same CDR3 protein become a single entry with the most common DNA and genes. The sample has 1.5 million to 2 million distinct CDR3 sequences on record, roughly a third of them singletons. The biggest ten clones account for over 9% of the sample. The sequencing input was blood. These receptors were collected from a woman in her thirties in good health.

V usage is TRBV10-3 and J usage is TRBJ2-2; D is ambiguous. Germline loops: CDR1 ENHRY, CDR2 SYGVKD. The CDR3 extends over 14 amino acids. Trimming removed 4 bases at V and 6 bases at J, with 12 bases between. CDR3 protein: CAISGVGDPGELFF. In nucleotides, the CDR3 is TGTGCCATCAGTGGGGTTGGGGATCCCGGGGAGCTGTTTTTT.

This clonotype was counted once. The chain is built from TRBV5-1 and TRBJ1-1; tentatively, D is TRBD1 (5 bases). V gave up 4 bases and J gave up 4 bases, with 14 bases separating them. CDR1 SGHRS and CDR2 YFSETQ come from the germline V gene. The CDR3 has 14 amino acids. CDR3 nucleotides: TGCGCCAGCAGCCGGGGGGGATCTAGCACTGAAGCTTTCTTT. Its protein product is CASSRGGSSTEAFF.

This rearrangement joins TRBV20-1 to TRBJ2-5; 10 nucleotides agree with TRBD2. There are 14 residues in the CDR3. V was pared by 5 bases and J by 5 bases, with 8 bases of the junction left unmatched. Per germline, CDR1 DFQATT and CDR2 SNEGSKA (reference sequence). The DNA of the CDR3 is TGCAGTGCTGGGGCCGGGACTAGCGCGGAGACCCAGTACTTC. Amino acids: CSAGAGTSAETQYF.

The chain has TRBV5-1 and TRBJ2-2, with a weak D call TRBD1 (6 bases). V lost 6 bases to trimming and J lost 4 bases, with 10 bases between them. Germline values: CDR1 SGHRS, CDR2 YFSETQ. The CDR3 is 13 amino acids. The CDR3 here is CASTTQGTGELFF. CDR3 DNA: TGCGCCAGCACAACACAGGGCACCGGGGAGCTGTTTTTT.

The chain uses TRBV5-1 and TRBJ2-5; 8 bases fit TRBD2. From germline, CDR1 is SGHRS and CDR2 YFSETQ. J lost 0 bases, V lost 7 bases, and 8 bases had no gene match. The CDR3 is 15 residues long. CDR3 sequence (DNA): TGCGCCAGCGGCAGCGGGAGTAGCCACCAAGAGACCCAGTACTTC. Translating gives CASGSGSSHQETQYF.

About this clonotype itself: The final CDR3 position lacks the conserved phenylalanine or tryptophan, pointing to a likely read error. The chain joins TRBV5-6 to TRBJ2-4; D perhaps matches TRBD2 (6 bases). The CDR3 spans 12 residues. The germline V gene has CDR1 SGHDT and CDR2 YYEEEE. The CDR3 DNA reads TGTGCCAACAGCTTGGGAGGTCAAGAGCAGTACTGC. Protein product: CANSLGGQEQYC.

The chain has TRBV7-9 and TRBJ2-1; 7 positions match TRBD1. CDR1 is SEHNR and CDR2 is FQNEAQ in the germline V gene (reference sequence). The CDR3 contains 13 residues. J gave up 7 bases and V 5 bases, and 5 bases lay outside the gene matches. The CDR3 sequence is CASSRQGRNEQFF. The DNA for the CDR3 is TGTGCCAGCAGCCGACAGGGAAGGAATGAGCAGTTCTTC.

This clonotype was counted many times. The V gene is TRBV20-1, the J gene TRBJ1-2, with no clear D. Germline CDR1 and CDR2: DFQATT and SNEGSKA (reference sequence). This CDR3 has 13 amino acids. Trimming took off 4 bases at V and 2 bases at J, with 11 bases between the two ends. The CDR3 loop is CSATGPINYGYTF. CDR3 DNA: TGCAGTGCTACCGGACCGATCAACTATGGCTACACCTTC.

The chain joins TRBV30 to TRBJ2-1; D might be TRBD1 or TRBD2, each matching 6 bases. This CDR3 has 14 amino acids. V shed 5 bases and J shed 3 bases, with 14 bases lying between them. Germline V CDR1 and CDR2: GTSNPN, SVGIG (reference sequence). The CDR3 sequence is CAWDTGDNYNEQFF. The CDR3 nucleotides are TGTGCCTGGGACACGGGGGACAACTACAATGAGCAGTTCTTC.

This clonotype was observed a handful of times. V and J are TRBV7-9 and TRBJ2-3; no clear D gene. The CDR3 extends over 12 amino acids. Germline V lookup: CDR1 SEHNR, CDR2 FQNEAQ (reference sequence). The V end was cut by 0 bases, the J end by 6 bases, with 4 bases between. CDR3: CASSLAFDTQYF. DNA of the CDR3: TGTGCCAGCAGCTTAGCGTTTGATACGCAGTATTTT.

The chain couples TRBV11-2 to TRBJ2-5; tentatively, D is TRBD2 (8 bases). The CDR3 covers 14 residues. Trimming removed 5 bases at V and 11 bases at J, with 21 bases between. The germline CDR1 and CDR2 sequences are SGHAT and FQNNGV. CDR3 in amino acids: CASSLATGTREQYF. CDR3 bases: TGTGCCAGCAGCCTAGCGACAGGGACTAGGGAGCAGTACTTC.

Turning to this clonotype: At one boundary the junction diverges from the germline segment, which might be a read error. The genes are TRBV2 and TRBJ2-7; D is perhaps TRBD2 (5 bases). The CDR3 contains 13 residues. Per germline, CDR1 SNHLY and CDR2 FYNNEI. DNA for the CDR3: TGTGCCAGCGGTGAAAGACTACTATACGAGCAGTACTTC. This encodes CASGERLLYEQYF.

This clonotype showed up just a few times. The chain links TRBV24-1 to TRBJ2-7; no clear D gene. The CDR3 contains 13 residues. CDR1 and CDR2 (germline): KGHDR, SFDVKD. Trimming cost V 6 bases and J 2 bases, with 10 bases left between them. The CDR3 reads CATSPRNTYEQYF. CDR3 sequence (DNA): TGTGCCACCAGTCCGCGAAACACCTACGAGCAGTACTTC.

J is TRBJ2-7 and V is TRBV12-3 or TRBV12-4; D call uncertain. The CDR3 sequence is 15 residues long. V was pared by 5 bases and J by 4 bases, with 18 bases between. CDR3 DNA: TGTGCCAGCAGTCCCCGACGGCGCGCGTCATACGAGCAGTACTTC. It encodes CASSPRRRASYEQYF.